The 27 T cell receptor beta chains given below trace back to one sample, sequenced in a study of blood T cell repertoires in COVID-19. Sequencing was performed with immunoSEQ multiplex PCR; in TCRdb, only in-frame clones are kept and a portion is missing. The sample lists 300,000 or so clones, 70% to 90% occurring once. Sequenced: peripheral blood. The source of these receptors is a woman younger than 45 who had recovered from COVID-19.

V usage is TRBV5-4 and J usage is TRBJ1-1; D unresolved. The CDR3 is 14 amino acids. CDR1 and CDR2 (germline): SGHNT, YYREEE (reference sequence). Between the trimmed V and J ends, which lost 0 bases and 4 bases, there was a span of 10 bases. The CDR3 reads CASSLDGRATEAFF. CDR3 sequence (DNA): TGTGCCAGCAGCTTGGATGGGCGGGCCACTGAAGCTTTCTTT.

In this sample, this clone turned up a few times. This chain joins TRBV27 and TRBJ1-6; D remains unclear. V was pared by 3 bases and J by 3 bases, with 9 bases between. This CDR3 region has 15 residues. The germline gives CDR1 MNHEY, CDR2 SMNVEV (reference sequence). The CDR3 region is CASSLMRVYNSPLHF. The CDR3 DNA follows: TGTGCCAGCAGTTTGATGCGGGTCTATAATTCACCCCTCCACTTT.

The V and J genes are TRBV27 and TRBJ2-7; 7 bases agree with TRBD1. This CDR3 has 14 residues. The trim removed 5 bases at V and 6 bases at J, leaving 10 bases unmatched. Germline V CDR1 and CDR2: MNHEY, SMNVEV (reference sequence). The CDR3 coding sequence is TGTGCCAGCAGTAAAAACAGGGGAGTAAGCGAGCAGTACTTC. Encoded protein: CASSKNRGVSEQYF.

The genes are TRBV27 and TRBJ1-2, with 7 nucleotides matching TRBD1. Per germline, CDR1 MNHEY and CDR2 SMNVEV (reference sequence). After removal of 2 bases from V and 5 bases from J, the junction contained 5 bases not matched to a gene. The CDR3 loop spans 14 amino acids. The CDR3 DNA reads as TGTGCCAGCAGTTTAGGGACAGCGGGTTATGGCTACACCTTC. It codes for CASSLGTAGYGYTF.

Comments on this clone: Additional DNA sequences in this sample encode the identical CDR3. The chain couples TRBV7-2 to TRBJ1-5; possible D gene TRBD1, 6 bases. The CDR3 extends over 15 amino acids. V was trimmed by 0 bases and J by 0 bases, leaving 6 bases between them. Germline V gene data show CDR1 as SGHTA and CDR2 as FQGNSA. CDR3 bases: TGTGCCAGCAGCTTAGCACAGGGTAGCAATCAGCCCCAGCATTTT. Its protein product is CASSLAQGSNQPQHF.

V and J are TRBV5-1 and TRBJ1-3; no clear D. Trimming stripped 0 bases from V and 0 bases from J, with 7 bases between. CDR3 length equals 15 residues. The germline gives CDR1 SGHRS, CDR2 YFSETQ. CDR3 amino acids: CASSLAPSSGNTIYF. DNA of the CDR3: TGCGCCAGCAGCTTGGCCCCCAGCTCTGGAAACACCATATATTTT.

The CDR3 is CASSGGTSGADTQYF. In DNA form, the CDR3 reads TGCGCCAGCAGCGGCGGGACTAGCGGGGCCGATACGCAGTATTTT. The chain is built from TRBV5-1 and TRBJ2-3; 13 bases fit TRBD2. The CDR3 sequence is 15 residues long. The V gene end was trimmed by 4 bases and the J gene end by 6 bases; junction bases not matched to a gene: 5. The germline CDR1 and CDR2 sequences are SGHRS and YFSETQ.

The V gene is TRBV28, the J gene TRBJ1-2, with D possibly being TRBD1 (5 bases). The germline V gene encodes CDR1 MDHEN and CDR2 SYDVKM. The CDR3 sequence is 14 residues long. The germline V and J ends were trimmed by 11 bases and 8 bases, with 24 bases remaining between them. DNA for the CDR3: TGTGCCGGGGGAGGGAGGGAGCCCATGCGCGGCTACACCTTC. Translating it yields CAGGGREPMRGYTF.

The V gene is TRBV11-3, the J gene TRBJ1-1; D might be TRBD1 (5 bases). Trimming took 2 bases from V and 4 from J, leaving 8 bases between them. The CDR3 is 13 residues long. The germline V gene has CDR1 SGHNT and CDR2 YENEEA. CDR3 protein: CASSLRGATEAFF. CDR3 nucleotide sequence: TGTGCCAGCAGCTTACGCGGGGCCACTGAAGCTTTCTTT.

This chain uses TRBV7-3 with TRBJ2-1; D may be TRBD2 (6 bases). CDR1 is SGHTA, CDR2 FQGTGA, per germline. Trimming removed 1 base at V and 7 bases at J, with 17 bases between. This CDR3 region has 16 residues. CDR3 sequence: CASSLMGGGATNEQFF. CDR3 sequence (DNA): TGTGCCAGCAGCTTAATGGGCGGCGGGGCTACGAATGAGCAGTTCTTC.

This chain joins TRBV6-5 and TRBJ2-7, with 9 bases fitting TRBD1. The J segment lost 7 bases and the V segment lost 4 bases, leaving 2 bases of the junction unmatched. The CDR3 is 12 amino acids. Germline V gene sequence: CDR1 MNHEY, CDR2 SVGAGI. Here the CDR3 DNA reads TGTGCCAGCAGTTTAGGGACAGGGGAGCAGTACTTC. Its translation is CASSLGTGEQYF.

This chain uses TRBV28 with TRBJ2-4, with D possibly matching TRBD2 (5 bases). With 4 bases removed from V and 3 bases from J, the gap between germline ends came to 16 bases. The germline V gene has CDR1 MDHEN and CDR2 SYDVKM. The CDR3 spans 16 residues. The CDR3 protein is CASSWTRGLDKNIQYF. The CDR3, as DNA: TGTGCCAGCAGTTGGACCCGAGGGTTGGACAAAAACATTCAGTACTTC.

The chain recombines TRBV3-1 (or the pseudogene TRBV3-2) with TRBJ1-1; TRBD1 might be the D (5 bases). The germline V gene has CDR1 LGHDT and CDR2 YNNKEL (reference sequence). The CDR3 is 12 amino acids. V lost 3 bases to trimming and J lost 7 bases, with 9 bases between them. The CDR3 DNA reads TGTGCCAGCAGCCAGGGGGAGGGTGAAGCTTTCTTT. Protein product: CASSQGEGEAFF.

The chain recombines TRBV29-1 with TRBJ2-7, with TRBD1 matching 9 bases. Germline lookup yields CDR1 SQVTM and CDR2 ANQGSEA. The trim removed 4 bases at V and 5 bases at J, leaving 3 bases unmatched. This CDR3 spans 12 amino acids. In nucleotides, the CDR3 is TGCAGCGTTGGACAGGGGGGAAACGAGCAGTACTTC. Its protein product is CSVGQGGNEQYF.

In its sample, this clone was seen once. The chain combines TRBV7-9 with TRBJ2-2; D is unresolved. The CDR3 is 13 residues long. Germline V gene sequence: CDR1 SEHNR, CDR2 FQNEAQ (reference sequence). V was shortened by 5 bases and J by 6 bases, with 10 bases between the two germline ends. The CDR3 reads CASSPPVPGELFF. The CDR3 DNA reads TGTGCCAGCAGCCCACCGGTCCCCGGGGAGCTGTTTTTT.

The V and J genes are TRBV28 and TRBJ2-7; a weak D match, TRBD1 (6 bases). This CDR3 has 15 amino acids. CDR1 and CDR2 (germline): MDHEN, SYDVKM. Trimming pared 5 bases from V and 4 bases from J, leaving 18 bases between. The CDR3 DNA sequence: TGTGCCAGCAGTCCCCCGGGACATAGATGGTACGAGCAGTACTTC. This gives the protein CASSPPGHRWYEQYF.

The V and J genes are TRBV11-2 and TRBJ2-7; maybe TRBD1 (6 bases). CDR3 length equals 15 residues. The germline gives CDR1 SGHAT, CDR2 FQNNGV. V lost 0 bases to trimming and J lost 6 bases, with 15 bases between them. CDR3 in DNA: TGTGCCAGCAGCTTAGAGCCCTCGACAGGAGGCGAGCAGTACTTC. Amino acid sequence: CASSLEPSTGGEQYF. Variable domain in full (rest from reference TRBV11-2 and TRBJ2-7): EAGVAQSPRYKIIEKRQSVAFWCNPISGHATLYWYQQILGQGPKLLIQFQNNGVVDDSQLPKDRFSAERLKGVDSTLKIQPAKLEDSAVYLCASSLEPSTGGEQYFGPGTRLTVT.

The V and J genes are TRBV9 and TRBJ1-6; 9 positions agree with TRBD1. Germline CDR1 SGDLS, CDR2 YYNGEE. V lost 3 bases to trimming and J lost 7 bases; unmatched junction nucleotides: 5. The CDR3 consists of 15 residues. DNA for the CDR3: TGTGCCAGCAGCGGGGGACAGGGAAAAAATTCACCCCTCCACTTT. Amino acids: CASSGGQGKNSPLHF. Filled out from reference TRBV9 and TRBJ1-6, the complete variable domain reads DSGVTQTPKHLITATGQRVTLRCSPRSGDLSVYWYQQSLDQGLQFLIQYYNGEERAKGNILERFSAQQFPDLHSELNLSSLELGDSALYFCASSGGQGKNSPLHFGNGTRLTVT.

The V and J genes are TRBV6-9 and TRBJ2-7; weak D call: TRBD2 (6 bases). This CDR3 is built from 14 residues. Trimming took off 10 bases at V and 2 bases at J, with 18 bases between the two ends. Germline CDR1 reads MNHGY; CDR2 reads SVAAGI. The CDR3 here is CAIGPPGLTYEQYF. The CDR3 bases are TGTGCCATCGGGCCCCCGGGACTTACCTACGAGCAGTACTTC.

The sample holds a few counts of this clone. Written as DNA, the CDR3 is TGCGCCAGCAGCTTGTCAGGGTTAGATCAGCCCCAGCATTTT. Translating it yields CASSLSGLDQPQHF. This chain joins TRBV5-1 and TRBJ1-5, with D tentatively TRBD1 (5 bases). Trimming took off 1 base at V and 5 bases at J, with 10 bases between the two ends. This CDR3 spans 14 amino acids. Germline V CDR1 and CDR2: SGHRS, YFSETQ.

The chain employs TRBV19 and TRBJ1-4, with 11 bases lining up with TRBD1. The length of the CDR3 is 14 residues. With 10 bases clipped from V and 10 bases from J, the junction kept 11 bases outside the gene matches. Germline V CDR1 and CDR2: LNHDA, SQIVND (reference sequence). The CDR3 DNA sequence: TGTGCCACCCTCGAGCCGGGACAGGGGGTAAAACTGTTTTTT. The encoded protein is CATLEPGQGVKLFF.

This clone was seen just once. The DNA for the CDR3 is TGTGCCAGCAGCCAAGATGGCGGGGGGGCAGATACGCAGTATTTT. Amino acid sequence: CASSQDGGGADTQYF. This chain links TRBV3-1 (or the pseudogene TRBV3-2) with TRBJ2-3; 9 bases fit TRBD2. From germline, CDR1 is LGHDT and CDR2 YNNKEL (reference sequence). The CDR3 contains 15 residues. V dropped 0 bases and J dropped 4; count of bases not matched to a gene: 2.

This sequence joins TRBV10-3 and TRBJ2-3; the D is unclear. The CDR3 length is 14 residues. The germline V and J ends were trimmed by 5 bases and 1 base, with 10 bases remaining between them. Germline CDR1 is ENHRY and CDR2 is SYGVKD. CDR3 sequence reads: CAISIMLGTDTQYF. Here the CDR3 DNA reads TGTGCCATCAGTATTATGTTAGGCACAGATACGCAGTATTTT.

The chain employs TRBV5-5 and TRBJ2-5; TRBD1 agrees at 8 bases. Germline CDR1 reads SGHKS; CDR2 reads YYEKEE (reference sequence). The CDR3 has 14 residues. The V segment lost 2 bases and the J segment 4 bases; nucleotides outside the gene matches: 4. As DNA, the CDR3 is TGTGCCAGCAGCTTTACAGGGGGAGGAGAGACCCAGTACTTC. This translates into CASSFTGGGETQYF.

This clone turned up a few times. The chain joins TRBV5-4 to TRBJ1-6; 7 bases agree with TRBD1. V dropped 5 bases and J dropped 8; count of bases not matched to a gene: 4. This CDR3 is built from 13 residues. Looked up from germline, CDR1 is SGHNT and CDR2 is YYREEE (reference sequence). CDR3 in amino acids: CASRAGTDSPLHF. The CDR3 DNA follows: TGTGCCAGCAGGGCCGGGACAGATTCACCCCTCCACTTT.

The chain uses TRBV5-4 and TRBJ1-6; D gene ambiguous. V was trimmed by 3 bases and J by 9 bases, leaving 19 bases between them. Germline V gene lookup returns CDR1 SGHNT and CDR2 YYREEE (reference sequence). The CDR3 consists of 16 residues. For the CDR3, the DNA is TGTGCCAGCAGCTCCCCTGGTGGAGGGATGAGTTCACCCCTCCACTTT. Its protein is CASSSPGGGMSSPLHF.

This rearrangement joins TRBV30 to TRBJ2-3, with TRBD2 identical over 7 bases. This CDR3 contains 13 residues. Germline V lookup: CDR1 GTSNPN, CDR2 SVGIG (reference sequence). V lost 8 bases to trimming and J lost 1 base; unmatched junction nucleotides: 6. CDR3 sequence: CAQELAGTDTQYF. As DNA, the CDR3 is TGTGCCCAAGAGCTAGCGGGCACAGATACGCAGTATTTT.